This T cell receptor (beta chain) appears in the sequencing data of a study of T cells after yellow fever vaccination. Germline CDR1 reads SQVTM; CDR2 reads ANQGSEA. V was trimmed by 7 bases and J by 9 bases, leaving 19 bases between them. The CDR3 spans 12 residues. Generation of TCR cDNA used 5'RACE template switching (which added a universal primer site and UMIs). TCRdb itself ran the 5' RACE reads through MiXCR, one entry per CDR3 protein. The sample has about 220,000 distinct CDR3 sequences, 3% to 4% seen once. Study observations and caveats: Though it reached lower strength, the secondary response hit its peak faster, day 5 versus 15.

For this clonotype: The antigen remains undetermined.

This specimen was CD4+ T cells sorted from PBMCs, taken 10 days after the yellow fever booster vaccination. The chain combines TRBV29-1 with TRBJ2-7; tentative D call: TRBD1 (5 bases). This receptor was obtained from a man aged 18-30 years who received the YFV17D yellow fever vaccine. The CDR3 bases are TGCAGCGCTACCTCCGAGACAGAGGCGCAGTACTTC. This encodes CSATSETEAQYF.